The 12 T cell receptor beta chains reported below all come from one sample, sequenced in a study of blood T cell repertoires in COVID-19. Generated by immunoSEQ multiplex PCR, the TCRdb table keeps only in-frame clones and is missing some. Here the sample spans about 270,000 clones, about four fifths being singletons. Sequenced material: peripheral blood. The source of these receptors is a woman between 18 and 30 years old with acute or convalescent COVID-19.

The chain recombines TRBV11-3 with TRBJ2-3; D gene uncertain. The V end lost 1 base, the J end lost 4 bases, and 18 bases lay between the germline ends. CDR1 is SGHNT and CDR2 is YENEEA in the germline V gene. This CDR3 region has 17 residues. The CDR3 is CASSLAVGGLESDTQYF. DNA for the CDR3: TGTGCCAGCAGCTTAGCAGTAGGTGGTCTAGAATCAGATACGCAGTATTTT.

The rearrangement joins TRBV7-2 to TRBJ1-5, with 12 bases fitting TRBD1. The V gene end was trimmed by 3 bases and the J gene end by 6 bases; junction bases not matched to a gene: 3. CDR1 and CDR2 (germline): SGHTA, FQGNSA. This CDR3 has 15 amino acids. This CDR3 is CASSFGTGGFQPQHF. CDR3 bases: TGTGCCAGCAGCTTTGGGACAGGGGGCTTTCAGCCCCAGCATTTT.

V is TRBV5-1 and J is TRBJ1-1; D is unclear. Germline lookup yields CDR1 SGHRS and CDR2 YFSETQ. V gave up 0 bases and J gave up 0 bases, with 9 bases separating them. This CDR3 contains 15 residues. The CDR3 sequence is CASSLDPVMNTEAFF. CDR3 in DNA: TGCGCCAGCAGCTTGGATCCAGTAATGAACACTGAAGCTTTCTTT.

The chain is built from TRBV7-6 and TRBJ2-3; D is perhaps TRBD1 (6 bases). Germline assignment: CDR1 SGHVS and CDR2 FNYEAQ. V was pared by 3 bases and J by 0 bases, with 13 bases between. The CDR3 has 16 amino acids. The CDR3 loop is CASSFGTTTSTDTQYF. The CDR3 bases are TGTGCCAGCAGCTTTGGGACAACCACTAGCACAGATACGCAGTATTTT.

This rearrangement joins TRBV12-2 to TRBJ2-1; TRBD2, the D gene given by the table, was not confirmed from the DNA. TRBV12-2 is a pseudogene locus. The CDR3 sequence is 16 residues long. The CDR3 loop is CASRLVGETISNEQFF. CDR3 in DNA: TGTGCAAGTCGCTTAGTAGGCGAAACTATTTCCAATGAGCAGTTCTTC.

This rearrangement joins TRBV4-3 to TRBJ2-6, with a possible D match to TRBD1 (6 bases). CDR1 and CDR2 (germline): LGHNA, YSLEER. The CDR3 loop spans 15 amino acids. V gave up 3 bases and J gave up 6 bases, with 12 bases separating them. The CDR3 protein is CASSQGALEANVLTF. As DNA, the CDR3 is TGCGCCAGCAGCCAGGGGGCGTTAGAGGCCAACGTCCTGACTTTC.

The chain uses TRBV5-5 and TRBJ2-4, with a possible D match to TRBD2 (6 bases). The V gene's germline CDR1 is SGHKS and CDR2 YYEKEE (reference sequence). Trimming pared 4 bases from V and 4 bases from J, leaving 21 bases between. The CDR3 runs 17 residues. The CDR3 region has the DNA TGTGCCAGCAGCACGGGGAGCCCGGCGGGGAGAAAAAACATTCAGTACTTC. Translating it yields CASSTGSPAGRKNIQYF.

The chain has TRBV7-2 and TRBJ2-1; 12 bases line up with TRBD2. The CDR3 spans 16 residues. CDR1 and CDR2 (germline): SGHTA, FQGNSA. V lost 1 base, J lost 9 bases, and 7 bases stayed unmatched. The CDR3 is CASSLGSSGRAFEQFF. CDR3 coding DNA: TGTGCCAGCAGCTTAGGGTCTAGCGGGAGGGCCTTTGAGCAGTTCTTC.

The chain couples TRBV9 to TRBJ2-2; D unresolved. V was clipped by 3 bases and J by 2 bases, with 11 bases between them. The CDR3 has 15 amino acids. Germline V gene lookup returns CDR1 SGDLS and CDR2 YYNGEE. The CDR3 bases are TGTGCCAGCAGCGCCGAACGCGGAAACACCGGGGAGCTGTTTTTT. Its translation is CASSAERGNTGELFF.

The V gene is TRBV11-2, the J gene TRBJ2-1, with 8 positions matching TRBD1. There are 18 residues in the CDR3. Germline loops: CDR1 SGHAT, CDR2 FQNNGV. V lost 5 bases, J lost 3 bases, and 15 bases stayed unmatched. The CDR3 nucleotides read TGTGCCAGCAGCCCGACCCTAGGACAGGGTTCGGGCTACAATGAGCAGTTCTTC. Translated, it gives CASSPTLGQGSGYNEQFF. The full variable domain, rest sourced from reference TRBV11-2 and TRBJ2-1, is EAGVAQSPRYKIIEKRQSVAFWCNPISGHATLYWYQQILGQGPKLLIQFQNNGVVDDSQLPKDRFSAERLKGVDSTLKIQPAKLEDSAVYLCASSPTLGQGSGYNEQFFGPGTRLTVL.

This clone has a single count. V is TRBV7-9 and J is TRBJ1-2; no firm D call. Trimming removed 2 bases from V and 3 bases from J, with 13 bases in between. Germline V gene sequence: CDR1 SEHNR, CDR2 FQNEAQ (reference sequence). The CDR3 spans 15 residues. The CDR3 loop reads CASSLPQVAYYGYTF. The CDR3 DNA follows: TGTGCCAGCAGCTTACCTCAGGTGGCTTACTATGGCTACACCTTC.

This clone appeared once. The chain has TRBV5-1 and TRBJ2-6; weak D call: TRBD1 (5 bases). This CDR3 is built from 17 residues. V shed 2 bases and J shed 0 bases, with 12 bases lying between them. Germline CDR1 reads SGHRS; CDR2 reads YFSETQ. The CDR3 spells CASSFWGGLSGANVLTF. CDR3 bases: TGCGCCAGCAGCTTCTGGGGCGGCCTCTCTGGGGCCAACGTCCTGACTTTC.